This T cell receptor beta chain originates from a study of cytomegalovirus exposure and HLA in healthy donors. Broader study findings: Presence/absence analyses supposed approximately even sequencing depth among donors. The authors later found HLA-associated TCR beta chains more clonally expanded than equally common others.

To note about this clone: Its specificity is unknown.

J lost 11 bases, V lost 6 bases, and 5 bases had no gene match. Germline CDR1 reads MNHNY; CDR2 reads SVGAGI (reference sequence). This CDR3 spans 13 amino acids. 13 Jbeta primers and 60 Vbeta primers were used for the PCR. The assay was immunoSEQ multiplex PCR, and TCRdb's table has in-frame clones only and misses some. The table lists over 150,000 clones, 80% of them singletons. Sequencing was performed on PBMCs. The chain carries TRBV6-6 and TRBJ1-6; TRBD1 matches 9 bases. The receptor comes from a young man in good health and CMV-seropositive. CDR3 loop: CASSPGQGTPLHF. The DNA of the CDR3 is TGTGCCAGCAGCCCAGGACAGGGGACACCCCTCCACTTT.